A single sample is the source of the 13 T cell receptor beta chains below, sequenced in a study of identifying expanded T cells in peripheral blood. Assay used: immunoSEQ multiplex PCR; TCRdb lists only in-frame clones, some missing. The sample carries 97,000 or so clones, approximately 88% recorded once. The sequencing input was blood. The receptors stem from a person aged 18 to 70 in good health.

V and J are TRBV5-1 and TRBJ1-4; D is undetermined. The CDR3 extends over 12 amino acids. V was trimmed by 0 bases and J by 6 bases, leaving 3 bases between them. Germline lookup yields CDR1 SGHRS and CDR2 YFSETQ. The CDR3 region is CASSLEDEKLFF. The CDR3 region has the DNA TGCGCCAGCAGCTTGGAAGATGAAAAACTGTTTTTT.

The chain carries TRBV7-9 and TRBJ1-4; D is undetermined. Trimming took 2 bases from V and 7 from J, leaving 14 bases between them. This CDR3 contains 15 residues. In germline, CDR1 is SEHNR, CDR2 FQNEAQ (reference sequence). Here the CDR3 reads CASSLIGSLREKLFF. The CDR3 DNA reads as TGTGCCAGCAGCTTAATCGGGAGCCTTCGTGAAAAACTGTTTTTT.

The chain recombines TRBV28 with TRBJ2-7, with 7 nucleotides matching TRBD2. Germline values: CDR1 MDHEN, CDR2 SYDVKM. The J segment lost 0 bases and the V segment lost 5 bases, leaving 4 bases of the junction unmatched. There are 14 residues in the CDR3. The CDR3 is CASSPGGFSYEQYF. CDR3 coding DNA: TGTGCCAGCAGTCCCGGGGGGTTCTCCTACGAGCAGTACTTC. Full variable domain (outside the CDR3, taken from reference TRBV28 and TRBJ2-7): DVKVTQSSRYLVKRTGEKVFLECVQDMDHENMFWYRQDPGLGLRLIYFSYDVKMKEKGDIPEGYSVSREKKERFSLILESASTNQTSMYLCASSPGGFSYEQYFGPGTRLTVT.

The chain employs TRBV2 and TRBJ1-1; 8 nucleotides match TRBD1. V gave up 5 bases and J gave up 5 bases; unmatched junction bases: 4. Germline values: CDR1 SNHLY, CDR2 FYNNEI. This CDR3 comprises 13 residues. Here the CDR3 reads CASSPGGATEAFF. As DNA, the CDR3 is TGTGCCAGCAGTCCAGGGGGCGCAACTGAAGCTTTCTTT.

This clone was detected once. The rearrangement uses TRBV7-2 and TRBJ1-1; D perhaps matches TRBD1 (6 bases). V shed 5 bases and J shed 4 bases, with 11 bases lying between them. CDR3 length: 13 residues. From germline, CDR1 is SGHTA and CDR2 FQGNSA. The CDR3 DNA sequence: TGTGCCAGCAGCGCCTACAGGGTCACTGAAGCTTTCTTT. Residues: CASSAYRVTEAFF.

This rearrangement joins TRBV11-3 to TRBJ1-2; D possibly corresponds to TRBD1 (5 bases). The CDR3 runs to 13 residues. V lost 3 bases and J lost 8, with 13 bases in between. Germline assignment: CDR1 SGHNT and CDR2 YENEEA. The CDR3 nucleotides read TGTGCCAGCAGCTTTGGACACCATGAAGGCTACACCTTC. As protein: CASSFGHHEGYTF.

This chain uses TRBV19 with TRBJ1-3; tentative D call: TRBD1 (5 bases). Trimming removed 5 bases at V and 0 bases at J, with 17 bases between. Germline CDR1 LNHDA, CDR2 SQIVND (reference sequence). This CDR3 comprises 17 residues. The CDR3 DNA reads TGTGCCAGTAGTGCCGGGACCGACTACTTCTCTGGAAACACCATATATTTT. Translating gives CASSAGTDYFSGNTIYF.

This chain links TRBV19 with TRBJ2-5; D gene ambiguous. Trimming took 1 base from V and 5 from J, leaving 11 bases between them. Germline lookup yields CDR1 LNHDA and CDR2 SQIVND (reference sequence). This CDR3 comprises 14 residues. The DNA for the CDR3 is TGTGCCAGTAGTATAGCTGCACAACGGGAGACCCAGTACTTC. Translating gives CASSIAAQRETQYF.

The chain has TRBV5-4 and TRBJ1-6; D unclear. This CDR3 region has 14 residues. V dropped 0 bases and J dropped 6 bases, with 7 bases sitting between them. Per the germline V gene, CDR1 is SGHNT and CDR2 is YYREEE (reference sequence). CDR3 sequence: CASSLGQPNSPLHF. The CDR3 DNA sequence: TGTGCCAGCAGCTTGGGCCAGCCTAATTCACCCCTCCACTTT.

This CDR3 is CASSFRPSEGTDTQYF. The DNA for the CDR3 is TGCGCCAGCAGCTTTAGGCCTAGCGAGGGGACAGATACGCAGTATTTT. The chain combines TRBV5-1 with TRBJ2-3, with D maybe TRBD2 (6 bases). Trimming took off 2 bases at V and 3 bases at J, with 16 bases between the two ends. The CDR3 is made up of 16 amino acids. The germline gives CDR1 SGHRS, CDR2 YFSETQ.

The rearrangement links TRBV4-2 to TRBJ1-2, with a possible D match to TRBD1 (5 bases). Germline V lookup: CDR1 LGHNA, CDR2 YNFKEQ. This CDR3 contains 14 residues. V was clipped by 0 bases and J by 8 bases, with 13 bases between them. The chain's CDR3 is CASSQETAKIGYTF. In DNA, the CDR3 is TGTGCCAGCAGCCAAGAGACAGCTAAGATCGGCTACACCTTC.

This clone appeared many times. This sequence joins TRBV30 and TRBJ1-1, with D uncertain. The CDR3 contains 12 residues. Germline V gene sequence: CDR1 GTSNPN, CDR2 SVGIG (reference sequence). The CDR3 protein is CSLGRGIDEAFF. CDR3 coding DNA: TGTTCCCTAGGTCGGGGTATCGATGAAGCTTTCTTT. The full variable domain, its missing parts supplied by reference TRBV30 and TRBJ1-1, is SQTIHQWPATLVQPVGSPLSLECTVEGTSNPNLYWYRQAAGRGLQLLFYSVGIGQISSEVPQNLSASRPQDRQFILSSKKLLLSDSGFYLCSLGRGIDEAFFGQGTRLTVV.

The chain combines TRBV6-1 with TRBJ1-2; perhaps TRBD1 as D (5 bases). In germline, CDR1 is MNHNS, CDR2 SASEGT. V was shortened by 2 bases and J by 6 bases, with 25 bases between the two germline ends. This CDR3 comprises 18 residues. Here the CDR3 DNA reads TGTGCCAGCAGTGAACGCTTGGGGACGAGTTCGAACAATAATGGCTACACCTTC. Translation: CASSERLGTSSNNNGYTF.